This T cell receptor beta chain was documented in a study of immune evolution from preneoplasia to lung adenocarcinoma. Profiling relied on immunoSEQ multiplex PCR, and the TCRdb table lists in-frame clones only, not all of them. Among some 16,000 clones, approximately 86% were seen once, and the ten largest hold 2.5% to 3%. This clone was seen a handful of times. Germline values: CDR1 SGHAT, CDR2 FQNNGV. V gave up 3 bases and J gave up 5 bases, with 14 bases separating them. CDR3 size: 14 residues. The rearrangement links TRBV11-2 to TRBJ2-7; D may be TRBD1 (5 bases). This clonotype was sampled from a person aged 70 to 80 with invasive lung adenocarcinoma. Sequencing used FFPE invasive lung adenocarcinoma tissue. CDR3 in amino acids: CASSLIGAIDEQYF. The CDR3 coding sequence is TGTGCCAGCAGCTTGATAGGGGCGATCGACGAGCAGTACTTC.